Below, one T cell receptor beta chain is given with its context. Vbeta (60) and Jbeta (13) primers were used in the PCR. Clones were sequenced by immunoSEQ multiplex PCR, and TCRdb holds only the in-frame ones, with some missing. This sample contains 150,000 to 200,000 clones. This sample was taken from a study of cytomegalovirus exposure and HLA in healthy donors. CDR1 is ENHRY and CDR2 is SYGVKD in the germline V gene. The CDR3 runs 15 residues. The ends were cut back, 3 bases at V and 1 base at J, with 10 bases in the middle. The source of this sequence is a young woman in good health and CMV-seropositive. The source material was PBMCs. The chain is built from TRBV10-3 and TRBJ1-5; a weak D match, TRBD1 (5 bases). DNA of the CDR3: TGTGCCATCAGTGACTCGGGGGGGAGCAATCAGCCCCAGCATTTT. Its protein is CAISDSGGSNQPQHF.